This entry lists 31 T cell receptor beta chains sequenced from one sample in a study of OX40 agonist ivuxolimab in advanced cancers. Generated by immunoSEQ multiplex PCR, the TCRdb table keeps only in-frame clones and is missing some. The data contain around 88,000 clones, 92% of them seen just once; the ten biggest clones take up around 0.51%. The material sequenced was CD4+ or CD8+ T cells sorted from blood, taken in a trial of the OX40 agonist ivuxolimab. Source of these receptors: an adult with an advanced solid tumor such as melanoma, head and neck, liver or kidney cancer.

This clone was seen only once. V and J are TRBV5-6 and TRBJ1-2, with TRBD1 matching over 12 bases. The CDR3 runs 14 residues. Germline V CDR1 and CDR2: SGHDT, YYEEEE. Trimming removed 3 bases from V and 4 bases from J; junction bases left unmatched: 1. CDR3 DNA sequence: TGTGCCAGCAGCTGGGACAGGGGGCTCTATGGCTACACCTTC. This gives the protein CASSWDRGLYGYTF.

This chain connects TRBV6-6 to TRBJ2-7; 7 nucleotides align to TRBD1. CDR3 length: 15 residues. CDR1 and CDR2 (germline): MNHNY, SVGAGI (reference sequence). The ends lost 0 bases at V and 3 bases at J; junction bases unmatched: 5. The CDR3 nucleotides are TGTGCCAGCAGTTACTCGGGACAGCAGTACTACGAGCAGTACTTC. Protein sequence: CASSYSGQQYYEQYF.

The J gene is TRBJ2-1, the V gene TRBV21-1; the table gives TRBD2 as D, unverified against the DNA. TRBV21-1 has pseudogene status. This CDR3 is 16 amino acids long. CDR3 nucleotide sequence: TGTGCCAGCAGCAAAGCGCGACTAGCGCGATACAATGAGCAGTTCTTC. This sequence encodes CASSKARLARYNEQFF.

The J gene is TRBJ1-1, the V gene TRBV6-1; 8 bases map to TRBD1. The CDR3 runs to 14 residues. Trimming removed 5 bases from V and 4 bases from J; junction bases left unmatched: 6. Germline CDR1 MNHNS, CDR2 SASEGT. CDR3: CASSTPDRVTEAFF. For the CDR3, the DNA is TGTGCCAGCAGTACACCGGACAGGGTCACTGAAGCTTTCTTT.

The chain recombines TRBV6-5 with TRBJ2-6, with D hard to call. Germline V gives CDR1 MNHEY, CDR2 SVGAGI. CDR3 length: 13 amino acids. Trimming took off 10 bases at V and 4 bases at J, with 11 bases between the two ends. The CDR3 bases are TGTGCCACCGTGGCTCCAGGGGCCAACGTCCTGACTTTC. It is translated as CATVAPGANVLTF.

The CDR3 reads CASSPAGGDYGYTF. Written as DNA, the CDR3 is TGTGCCAGCAGCCCCGCAGGGGGCGACTATGGCTACACCTTC. The chain joins TRBV11-2 to TRBJ1-2, with 8 nucleotides matching TRBD1. With 5 bases clipped from V and 3 bases from J, the junction kept 5 bases outside the gene matches. The CDR3 length is 14 residues. Germline V gene data show CDR1 as SGHAT and CDR2 as FQNNGV.

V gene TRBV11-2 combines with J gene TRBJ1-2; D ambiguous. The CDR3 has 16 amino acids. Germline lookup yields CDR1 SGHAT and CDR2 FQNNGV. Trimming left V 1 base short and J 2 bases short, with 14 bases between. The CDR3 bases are TGTGCCAGCAGCTTAGTTTCCTTGGGAGTAAACTATGGCTACACCTTC. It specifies CASSLVSLGVNYGYTF.

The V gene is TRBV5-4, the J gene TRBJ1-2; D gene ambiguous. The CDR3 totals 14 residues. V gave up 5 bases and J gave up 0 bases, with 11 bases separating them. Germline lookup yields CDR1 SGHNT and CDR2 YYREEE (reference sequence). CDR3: CASSGPDANYGYTF. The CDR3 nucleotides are TGTGCCAGCAGTGGACCAGACGCTAACTATGGCTACACCTTC. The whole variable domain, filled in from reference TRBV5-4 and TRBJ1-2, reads ETGVTQSPTHLIKTRGQQVTLRCSSQSGHNTVSWYQQALGQGPQFIFQYYREEENGRGNFPPRFSGLQFPNYSSELNVNALELDDSALYLCASSGPDANYGYTFGSGTRLTVV.

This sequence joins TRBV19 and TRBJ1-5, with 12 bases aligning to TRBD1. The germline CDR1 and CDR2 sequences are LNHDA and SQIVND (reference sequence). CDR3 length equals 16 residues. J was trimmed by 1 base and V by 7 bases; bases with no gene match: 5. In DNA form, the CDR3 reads TGTGCCAGTAATCCGGGACAGGGGGCGAGCAATCAGCCCCAGCATTTT. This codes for CASNPGQGASNQPQHF. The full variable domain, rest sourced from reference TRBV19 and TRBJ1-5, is DGGITQSPKYLFRKEGQNVTLSCEQNLNHDAMYWYRQDPGQGLRLIYYSQIVNDFQKGDIAEGYSVSREKKESFPLTVTSAQKNPTAFYLCASNPGQGASNQPQHFGDGTRLSIL.

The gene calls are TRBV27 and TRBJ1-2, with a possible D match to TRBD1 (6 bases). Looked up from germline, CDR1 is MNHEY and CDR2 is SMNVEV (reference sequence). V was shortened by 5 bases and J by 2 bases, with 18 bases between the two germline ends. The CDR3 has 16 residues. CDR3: CASSRGAGAENYGYTF. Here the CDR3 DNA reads TGTGCCAGCAGTCGCGGAGCGGGGGCCGAAAACTATGGCTACACCTTC.

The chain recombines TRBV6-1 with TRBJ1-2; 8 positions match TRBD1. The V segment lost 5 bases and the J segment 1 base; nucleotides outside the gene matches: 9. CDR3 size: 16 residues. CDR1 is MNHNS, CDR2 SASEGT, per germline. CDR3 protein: CASSKDRGDFNYGYTF. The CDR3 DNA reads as TGTGCCAGCAGTAAAGACAGGGGTGACTTTAACTATGGCTACACCTTC.

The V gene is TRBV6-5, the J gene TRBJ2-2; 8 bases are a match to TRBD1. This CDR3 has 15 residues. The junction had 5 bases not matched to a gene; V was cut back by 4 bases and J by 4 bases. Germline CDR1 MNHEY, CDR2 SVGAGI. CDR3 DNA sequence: TGTGCCAGCAGTTCAGACAGGGGTGGCACCGGGGAGCTGTTTTTT. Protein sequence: CASSSDRGGTGELFF.

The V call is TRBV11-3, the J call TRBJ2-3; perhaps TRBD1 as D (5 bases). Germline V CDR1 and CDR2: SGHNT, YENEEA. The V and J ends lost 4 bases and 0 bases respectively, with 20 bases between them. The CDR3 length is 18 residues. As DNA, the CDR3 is TGTGCCAGCAGCTCGGTGCCAGCAGGGCACTTTAGCACAGATACGCAGTATTTT. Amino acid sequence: CASSSVPAGHFSTDTQYF. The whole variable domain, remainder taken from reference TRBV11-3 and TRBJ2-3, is EAGVVQSPRYKIIEKKQPVAFWCNPISGHNTLYWYLQNLGQGPELLIRYENEEAVDDSQLPKDRFSAERLKGVDSTLKIQPAELGDSAVYLCASSSVPAGHFSTDTQYFGPGTRLTVL.

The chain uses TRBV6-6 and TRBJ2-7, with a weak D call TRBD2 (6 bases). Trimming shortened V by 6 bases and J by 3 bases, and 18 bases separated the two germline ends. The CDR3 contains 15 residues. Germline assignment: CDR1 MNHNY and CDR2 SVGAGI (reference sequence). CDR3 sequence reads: CASSPVGLGGYEQYF. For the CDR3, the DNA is TGTGCCAGCAGCCCCGTGGGTTTGGGGGGCTACGAGCAGTACTTC.

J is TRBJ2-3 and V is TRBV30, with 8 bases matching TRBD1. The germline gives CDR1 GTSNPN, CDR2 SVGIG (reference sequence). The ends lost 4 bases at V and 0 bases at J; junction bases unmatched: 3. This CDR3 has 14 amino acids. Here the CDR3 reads CAWNTGGSTDTQYF. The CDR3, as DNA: TGTGCCTGGAATACAGGGGGTAGCACAGATACGCAGTATTTT.

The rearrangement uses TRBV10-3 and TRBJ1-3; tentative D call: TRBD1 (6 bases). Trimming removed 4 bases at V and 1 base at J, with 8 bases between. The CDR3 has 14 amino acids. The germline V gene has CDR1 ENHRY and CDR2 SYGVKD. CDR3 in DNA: TGTGCCATCAGTGCACAGGGATCTGGAAACACCATATATTTT. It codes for CAISAQGSGNTIYF.

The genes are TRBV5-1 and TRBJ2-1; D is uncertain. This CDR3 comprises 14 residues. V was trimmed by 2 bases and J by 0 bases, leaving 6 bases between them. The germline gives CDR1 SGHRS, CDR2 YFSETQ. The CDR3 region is CASSFPSSYNEQFF. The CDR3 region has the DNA TGCGCCAGCAGCTTCCCGAGCTCCTACAATGAGCAGTTCTTC. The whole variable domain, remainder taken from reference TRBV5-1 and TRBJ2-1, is KAGVTQTPRYLIKTRGQQVTLSCSPISGHRSVSWYQQTPGQGLQFLFEYFSETQRNKGNFPGRFSGRQFSNSRSEMNVSTLELGDSALYLCASSFPSSYNEQFFGPGTRLTVL.

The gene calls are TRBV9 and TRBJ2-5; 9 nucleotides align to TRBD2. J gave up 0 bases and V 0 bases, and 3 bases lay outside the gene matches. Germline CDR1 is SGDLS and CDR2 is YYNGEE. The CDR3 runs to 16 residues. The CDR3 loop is CASSVGGLANQETQYF. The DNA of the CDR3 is TGTGCCAGCAGCGTAGGCGGACTAGCGAACCAAGAGACCCAGTACTTC.

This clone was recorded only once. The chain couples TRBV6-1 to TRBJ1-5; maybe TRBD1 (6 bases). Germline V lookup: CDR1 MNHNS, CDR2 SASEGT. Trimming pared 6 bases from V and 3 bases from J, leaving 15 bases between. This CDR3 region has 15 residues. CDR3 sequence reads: CASRSMDSNNQPQHF. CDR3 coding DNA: TGTGCCAGCAGATCAATGGACAGCAACAATCAGCCCCAGCATTTT.

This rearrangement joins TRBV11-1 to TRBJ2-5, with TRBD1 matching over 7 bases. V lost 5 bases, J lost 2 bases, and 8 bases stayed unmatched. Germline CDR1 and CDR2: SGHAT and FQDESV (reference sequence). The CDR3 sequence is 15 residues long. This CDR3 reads CASSQGQRYQETQYF. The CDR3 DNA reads TGTGCCAGCAGCCAGGGACAGAGATATCAAGAGACCCAGTACTTC. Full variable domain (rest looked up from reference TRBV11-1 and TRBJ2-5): EAEVAQSPRYKITEKSQAVAFWCDPISGHATLYWYRQILGQGPELLVQFQDESVVDDSQLPKDRFSAERLKGVDSTLKIQPAELGDSAMYLCASSQGQRYQETQYFGPGTRLLVL.

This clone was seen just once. The DNA of the CDR3 is TGTGCCAGTAGTATAGGGACTAGCGGAATCTACGAGCAGTACTTC. Translating it yields CASSIGTSGIYEQYF. V usage is TRBV19 and J usage is TRBJ2-7, with 10 bases that match TRBD2. Trimming at V came to 1 base and at J to 3 bases, leaving 3 bases not matched to a gene. The CDR3 has 15 residues. Per germline, CDR1 LNHDA and CDR2 SQIVND (reference sequence).

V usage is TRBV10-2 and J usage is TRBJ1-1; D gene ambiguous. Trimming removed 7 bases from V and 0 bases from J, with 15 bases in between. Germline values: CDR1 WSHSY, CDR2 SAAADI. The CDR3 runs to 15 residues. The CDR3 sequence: CASTPARTLNTEAFF. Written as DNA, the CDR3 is TGCGCCAGCACCCCCGCCAGGACGTTGAACACTGAAGCTTTCTTT.

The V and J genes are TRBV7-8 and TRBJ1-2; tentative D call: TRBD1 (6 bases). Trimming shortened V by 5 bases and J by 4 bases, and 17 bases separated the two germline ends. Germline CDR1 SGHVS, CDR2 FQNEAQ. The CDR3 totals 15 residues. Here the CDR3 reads CASSLRGALLYGYTF. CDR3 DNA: TGTGCCAGCAGCCTGCGGGGGGCGCTTCTCTATGGCTACACCTTC.

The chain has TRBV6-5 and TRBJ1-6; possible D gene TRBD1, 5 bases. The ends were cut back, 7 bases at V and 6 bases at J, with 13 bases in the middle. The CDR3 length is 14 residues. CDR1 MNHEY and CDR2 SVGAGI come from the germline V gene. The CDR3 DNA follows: TGTGCCAGCACTGGGACCCTTGGTAATTCACCCCTCCACTTT. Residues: CASTGTLGNSPLHF.

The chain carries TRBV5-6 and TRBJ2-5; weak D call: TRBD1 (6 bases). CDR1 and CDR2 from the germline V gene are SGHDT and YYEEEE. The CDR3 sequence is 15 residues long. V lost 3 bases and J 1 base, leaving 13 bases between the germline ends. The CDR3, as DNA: TGTGCCAGCAGCTCCTGGGACAAAGTCCAAGAGACCCAGTACTTC. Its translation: CASSSWDKVQETQYF.

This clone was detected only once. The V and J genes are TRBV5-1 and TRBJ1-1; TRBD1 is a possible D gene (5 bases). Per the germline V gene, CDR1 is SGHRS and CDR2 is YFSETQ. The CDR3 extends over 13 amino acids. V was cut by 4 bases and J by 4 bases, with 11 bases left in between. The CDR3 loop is CASSGGDVTEAFF. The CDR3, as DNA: TGCGCCAGCAGCGGAGGGGATGTCACTGAAGCTTTCTTT.

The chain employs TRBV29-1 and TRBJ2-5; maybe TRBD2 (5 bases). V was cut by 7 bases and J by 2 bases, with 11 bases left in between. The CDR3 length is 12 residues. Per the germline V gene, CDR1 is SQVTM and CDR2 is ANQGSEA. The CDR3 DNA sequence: TGCAGCGGGGTGTCGGGGCAAGAGACCCAGTACTTC. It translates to CSGVSGQETQYF.

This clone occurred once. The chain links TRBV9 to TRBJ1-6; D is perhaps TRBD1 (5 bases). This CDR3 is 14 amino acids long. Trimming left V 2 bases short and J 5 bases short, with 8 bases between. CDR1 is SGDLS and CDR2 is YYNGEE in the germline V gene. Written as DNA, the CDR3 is TGTGCCAGCAGCGTCAGGGCTAATAATTCACCCCTCCACTTT. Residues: CASSVRANNSPLHF.

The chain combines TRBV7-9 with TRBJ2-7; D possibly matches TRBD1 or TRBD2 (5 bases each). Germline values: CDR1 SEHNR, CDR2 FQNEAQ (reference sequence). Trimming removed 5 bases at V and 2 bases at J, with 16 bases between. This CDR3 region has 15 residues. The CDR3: CASSPWRGTAYEQYF. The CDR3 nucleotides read TGTGCCAGCAGCCCGTGGCGAGGGACCGCCTACGAGCAGTACTTC.

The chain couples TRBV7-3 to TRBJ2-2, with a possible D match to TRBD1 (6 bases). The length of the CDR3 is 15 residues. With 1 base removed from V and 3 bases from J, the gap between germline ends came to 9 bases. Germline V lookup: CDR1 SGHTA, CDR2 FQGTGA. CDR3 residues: CASSLMDSHTGELFF. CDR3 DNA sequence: TGTGCCAGCAGCTTAATGGACAGCCACACCGGGGAGCTGTTTTTT.

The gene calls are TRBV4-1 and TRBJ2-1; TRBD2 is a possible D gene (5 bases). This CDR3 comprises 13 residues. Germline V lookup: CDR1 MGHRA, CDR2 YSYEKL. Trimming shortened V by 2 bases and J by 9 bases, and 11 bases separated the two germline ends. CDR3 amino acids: CASSQPTDSEQFF. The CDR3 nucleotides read TGCGCCAGCAGCCAACCTACGGACTCTGAGCAGTTCTTC.